These T cell receptor beta chains were read from a single sample in a study of blood T cell repertoires in COVID-19. Data came from immunoSEQ multiplex PCR; TCRdb stores just in-frame clones and leaves some out. The table has tens of thousands of clones, over 80% seen once; the top ten hold 3.5% to 4%. The sequenced material came from peripheral blood. All receptors derive from a man aged 35 to 55 with COVID-19, enrolled during active disease. The CDR3 runs from the conserved cysteine through the conserved F or W. Each record gives: D gene, J gene, clone size, V gene, CDR3 DNA, CDR3 protein. D genes are given only for firm matches. Not all rows give a size; the values are once, few, many and, for expanded clones, a class.

>TRBD1|TRBJ1-1|NA|TRBV7-6
TGTGCCAGCAGCCCCGGGACAGGTTGGAGTCTCACTGAAGCTTTCTTT
CASSPGTGWSLTEAFF
>NA|TRBJ1-3|NA|TRBV11-2
TGTGCCAGCAGCTTACTTTCTGGAAACACCATATATTTT
CASSLLSGNTIYF
>NA|TRBJ1-4|NA|TRBV10-1
TGCGCCAGCAGTGAAACACAGGGTAAACTGTTTTTT
CASSETQGKLFF
>TRBD2|TRBJ2-2|NA|TRBV7-3
TGTGCCAGCAGCTTACTTGCGGGAGATACCGGGGAGCTGTTTTTT
CASSLLAGDTGELFF
>NA|TRBJ1-5|NA|TRBV30
TGTGCCTGGAGTGGCAGAAGGGGCCTGAATCAGCCCCAGCATTTT
CAWSGRRGLNQPQHF
>TRBD2|TRBJ2-1|NA|TRBV11-1
TGTGCCAGCAGCTTAGGACTAGCGCGGGTTGAGCAGTTCTTC
CASSLGLARVEQFF
>NA|TRBJ2-1|NA|TRBV28
TGTGCCAGCAGCTTACGACTAAATAGCGTCAGCTCCTACAATGAGCAGTTCTTC
CASSLRLNSVSSYNEQFF
>NA|TRBJ1-6|NA|TRBV2
TGTGCCAGCAGGTCTGCGGGCCTATATTCACCCCTCCACTTT
CASRSAGLYSPLHF
>NA|TRBJ2-3|once|TRBV6-2/TRBV6-3
TGTGCCAGCATCCCACCCGGCGGGGTCGAAGATACGCAGTATTTT
CASIPPGGVEDTQYF
>NA|TRBJ1-6|NA|TRBV6-5
TGTGCCAGCAGGCGGGGGCTGATGGATTCACCCCTCCACTTT
CASRRGLMDSPLHF
>TRBD2|TRBJ2-6|NA|TRBV4-1
TGCGCCAGCAGCCAAGTTGGACTAGCGGCCTCTGGGGCCAACGTCCTGACTTTC
CASSQVGLAASGANVLTF
>TRBD2|TRBJ2-1|NA|TRBV6-2/TRBV6-3
TGTGCCAGCAGCTGGGGCGGGAGCATCAATGAGCAGTTCTTC
CASSWGGSINEQFF
>NA|TRBJ1-5|NA|TRBV2
TGTGCCAGCAGTGAAGCGCTACAGGGATCAAATCAGCCCCAGCATTTT
CASSEALQGSNQPQHF
>NA|TRBJ1-6|NA|TRBV27
TGTGCCAGCAGTCCTCCGGGACAAAATAATTCACCCCTCCACTTT
CASSPPGQNNSPLHF
>NA|TRBJ1-2|NA|TRBV5-1
TGCGCCAGCAGCCCCAAGGACACGAACTATGGCTACACCTTC
CASSPKDTNYGYTF
>NA|TRBJ2-1|NA|TRBV5-4
TGTGCCAGCAGCCCGGACATGGTTTCTTACAATGAGCAGTTCTTC
CASSPDMVSYNEQFF
>NA|TRBJ1-5|NA|TRBV19
TGTGCCAGTAGTATAGAGGCAGGCGGGCAGCCCCAGCATTTT
CASSIEAGGQPQHF
>TRBD1|TRBJ1-3|NA|TRBV5-6
TGTGCCAGCAGCAAAGGGGGGACAGGCGGAAACACCATATATTTT
CASSKGGTGGNTIYF
>TRBD2|TRBJ2-5|NA|TRBV5-4
TGTGCCAGCAGCGGGACTAGCGGGAGTGAGACCCAGTACTTC
CASSGTSGSETQYF
>TRBD1|TRBJ2-3|NA|TRBV7-2
TGTGCCAGCAGCTCGGGACAGACCACAGATACGCAGTATTTT
CASSSGQTTDTQYF
>NA|TRBJ1-4|NA|TRBV19
TGTGCCAGTAGCAATTCCGGACAGAGCCCTAATGAAAAACTGTTTTTT
CASSNSGQSPNEKLFF
>TRBD1|TRBJ1-5|NA|TRBV19
TGTGCCAGCCAAGACAGGGTTGTTCAGCCCCAGCATTTT
CASQDRVVQPQHF
>NA|TRBJ1-3|NA|TRBV9
TGTGCCAGCAGCGCACAGGGCACCTCTGGAAACACCATATATTTT
CASSAQGTSGNTIYF
>TRBD1|TRBJ1-4|NA|TRBV7-9
TGTGCCAGCAGCCGACAGGGGGCTAATGAAAAACTGTTTTTT
CASSRQGANEKLFF
>TRBD1|TRBJ1-4|NA|TRBV10-3
TGTGCCATCAGTGACCTCCGGGACAGGGGGCGTGAAAAACTGTTTTTT
CAISDLRDRGREKLFF
>NA|TRBJ1-2|NA|TRBV3-1/TRBV3-2
TGTGCCAGCAGCCAAGCTCCGGGTTACTATGGCTACACCTTC
CASSQAPGYYGYTF
>NA|TRBJ2-3|NA|TRBV6-2/TRBV6-3
TGTGCCAGCAGTTACTCGTCCCTCCTTAGCACAGATACGCAGTATTTT
CASSYSSLLSTDTQYF
>NA|TRBJ2-1|NA|TRBV7-2
TGTGCCAGCAGCTTATCAAGAGCGAGTGAGCAGTTCTTC
CASSLSRASEQFF
>TRBD1|TRBJ1-5|NA|TRBV7-6
TGTGCCAGCAGCGTAGGGACAGGGATAAATCAGCCCCAGCATTTT
CASSVGTGINQPQHF
>TRBD2|TRBJ2-5|NA|TRBV11-3
TGTGCCAGCAGCTTAGACTGGGAGGGCCCAGAGGAGACCCAGTACTTC
CASSLDWEGPEETQYF
>NA|TRBJ1-1|NA|TRBV29-1
TGCAGCGTGGCCCGCAGGGGCCAAAAGAACACTGAAGCTTTCTTT
CSVARRGQKNTEAFF
>TRBD1|TRBJ1-5|NA|TRBV28
TGTGCCAGCAGTACCTCAGGGGGCGCGATTCAGCCCCAGCATTTT
CASSTSGGAIQPQHF
>TRBD2|TRBJ2-2|NA|TRBV4-2
TGTGCCAGCAGCCAAGATTGGTCTAGCGGGGGCACCGGGGAGCTGTTTTTT
CASSQDWSSGGTGELFF
>NA|TRBJ2-1|once|TRBV10-3
TGTGCCATCAGTGACGTCACTACCAACTCCTACAATGAGCAGTTCTTC
CAISDVTTNSYNEQFF
>NA|TRBJ1-5|NA|TRBV12-3/TRBV12-4
TGTGCCAGCAGTTCCCGCTCGGGTCAGCCCCAGCATTTT
CASSSRSGQPQHF
>NA|TRBJ1-2|NA|TRBV6-6
TGTGCCAGCAGTTACTCCGGGGGTGGCTACACCTTC
CASSYSGGGYTF
>TRBD1|TRBJ2-5|NA|TRBV3-1/TRBV3-2
TGTGCCAGCAGGAACACAGGGGCCCAAGAGACCCAGTACTTC
CASRNTGAQETQYF
>NA|TRBJ2-2|NA|TRBV30
TGTGCCTGGAGTACGAGTTTACCCGGGGAGCTGTTTTTT
CAWSTSLPGELFF
>TRBD2|TRBJ2-1|NA|TRBV9
TGTGCCAGCAGCGCGCGCGGGACTAGCGGTTACAATGAGCAGTTCTTC
CASSARGTSGYNEQFF
>NA|TRBJ1-1|NA|TRBV9
TGTGCCAGCAGCGCCTCCCCGGACACTGAAGCTTTCTTT
CASSASPDTEAFF
>TRBD1|TRBJ1-6|NA|TRBV3-1/TRBV3-2
TGTGCCAGCAGTCATTCGGGACAGGGAAATTCACCCCTCCACTTT
CASSHSGQGNSPLHF
>NA|TRBJ1-3|NA|TRBV18
TGTGCCAGCTCACCACCAATACAGAGCTCTGGAAACACCATATATTTT
CASSPPIQSSGNTIYF
>NA|TRBJ2-7|NA|TRBV4-1
TGCGCCAGCAGCCAAGATATAATCAGGGACTACGAGCAGTACTTC
CASSQDIIRDYEQYF
>NA|TRBJ1-3|few|TRBV28
TGTGCCAGCAGTTTATTTGGGCCCGGCTCTGGAAACACCATATATTTT
CASSLFGPGSGNTIYF
>NA|TRBJ1-5|NA|TRBV16
TGTGCCAGCAGCCAATCGATTCGGGGTGCCAGCAATCAGCCCCAGCATTTT
CASSQSIRGASNQPQHF
>NA|TRBJ2-1|NA|TRBV27
TGTGCCAGCAGCCGTACAGGGATGAATGAGCAGTTCTTC
CASSRTGMNEQFF
>NA|TRBJ2-1|NA|TRBV2
TGTGCCAGCAGTGACGGTGCCTCTGGAACGGGTCTTGAGCAGTTCTTC
CASSDGASGTGLEQFF
>NA|TRBJ2-3|NA|TRBV20-1
TGCAGTGCTAGTCGAGGGAACGCAGATACGCAGTATTTT
CSASRGNADTQYF
>TRBD1|TRBJ2-7|NA|TRBV4-2
TGTGCCAGCAGCAAGGACAGGGGAGGGTACGAGCAGTACTTC
CASSKDRGGYEQYF
>TRBD1|TRBJ2-7|NA|TRBV7-2
TGTGCCAGCAGCGAAAGCCCTCAGGGGGCCTACGAGCAGTACTTC
CASSESPQGAYEQYF
>TRBD1|TRBJ1-1|once|TRBV12-5
TGTGCTAGTGGTTTGTGGGACAGTTCAGCTTTCTTT
CASGLWDSSAFF
>TRBD1|TRBJ1-2|NA|TRBV6-5
TGTGCCAGCAGAGGGGACAGGGCGGAGGGCTACACCTTC
CASRGDRAEGYTF
>NA|TRBJ2-2|NA|TRBV5-1
TGCGCCAGCAGCTTGGGACAGGATCACGACCGGGAGCTGTTTTTT
CASSLGQDHDRELFF
>TRBD1|TRBJ1-6|NA|TRBV2
TGTGCCAGCAATGGACAGGGTGGATTGGAGTCACCCCTCCACTTT
CASNGQGGLESPLHF
>NA|TRBJ2-2|NA|TRBV19
TGTGCCAGTAGTATCCGAGGCAGGGTGTCGGACACCGGGGAGCTGTTTTTT
CASSIRGRVSDTGELFF